Presented here are 27 T cell receptor beta chains from one specimen sequenced in a study of T cells in Graves' hyperthyroidism and ophthalmopathy. There were TCR beta CDR3 regions amplified from RNA transcripts. First-round RT-PCR of the TCR CDR3 relied on the HTBI primer set. TCRdb re-analysed the multiplex PCR reads in MiXCR, keeping a single row per CDR3 protein. The profile shows 560,000 or so distinct CDR3 sequences, 46% of them singletons. The sequencing sample was made of peripheral blood or thyroid tissue (not recorded which). Receptor source: a woman aged 18-29 years with Graves' hyperthyroidism.

This clonotype was seen ten or more times. The V gene is TRBV29-1, the J gene TRBJ2-7; 11 bases align to TRBD1. Germline loops: CDR1 SQVTM, CDR2 ANQGSEA. The CDR3 extends over 13 amino acids. Trimming took 3 bases from V and 3 from J; bases not matched to a gene: 1. The CDR3 loop reads CSVEGQGGYEQYF. In DNA, the CDR3 is TGCAGCGTTGAGGGACAGGGGGGCTACGAGCAGTACTTC.

This chain connects TRBV20-1 to TRBJ1-1; possibly TRBD1 for D (6 bases). Germline CDR1 DFQATT, CDR2 SNEGSKA (reference sequence). Trimming removed 2 bases from V and 0 bases from J, with 10 bases in between. This CDR3 has 14 amino acids. In DNA, the CDR3 is TGCAGTGCTAGACAGGGGTATGTGAACACTGAAGCTTTCTTT. Protein sequence: CSARQGYVNTEAFF.

This clonotype was counted ten times or more. The chain carries TRBV2 and TRBJ1-5; D is unresolved. V was cut by 8 bases and J by 2 bases, with 7 bases left in between. This CDR3 has 12 residues. In germline, CDR1 is SNHLY, CDR2 FYNNEI. CDR3 in DNA: TGTGCCAGCCGGGAAGGCAATCAGCCCCAGCATTTT. This sequence encodes CASREGNQPQHF.

The rearrangement links TRBV10-3 to TRBJ2-7; 7 nucleotides match TRBD2. Germline V gene sequence: CDR1 ENHRY, CDR2 SYGVKD. This CDR3 has 13 residues. Trimming took 10 bases from V and 0 from J; bases not matched to a gene: 6. Here the CDR3 DNA reads TGTGCCACCAAGACTAGCCTCTCCTACGAGCAGTACTTC. Translating gives CATKTSLSYEQYF.

V is TRBV24-1 and J is TRBJ2-2; possibly TRBD1 for D (5 bases). Trimming shortened V by 5 bases and J by 1 base, and 10 bases separated the two germline ends. The CDR3 contains 15 residues. Germline assignment: CDR1 KGHDR and CDR2 SFDVKD. The CDR3 DNA sequence: TGTGCCACCAGTGTCCCCGGACAGAACACCGGGGAGCTGTTTTTT. It specifies CATSVPGQNTGELFF.

V and J are TRBV10-3 and TRBJ2-7; D possibly corresponds to TRBD1 (7 bases). This CDR3 spans 15 amino acids. The germline V and J ends were trimmed by 6 bases and 3 bases, with 18 bases remaining between them. The germline V gene encodes CDR1 ENHRY and CDR2 SYGVKD. Written as DNA, the CDR3 is TGTGCCATCAGCCAGGTCCGACAGGGACTCTACGAGCAGTACTTC. It yields the protein CAISQVRQGLYEQYF.

This sequence joins TRBV15 and TRBJ1-1; 7 bases match TRBD1. The V segment lost 0 bases and the J segment 3 bases; nucleotides outside the gene matches: 1. CDR1 is LNHNV, CDR2 YYDKDF, per germline (reference sequence). CDR3 length: 14 amino acids. In DNA, the CDR3 is TGTGCCACCAGCAGAGATCAGGGGGACACTGAAGCTTTCTTT. Protein product: CATSRDQGDTEAFF.

This clonotype was seen ten or more times. J is TRBJ1-5 and V is TRBV24-1; no firm D call. Germline CDR1 KGHDR, CDR2 SFDVKD. V lost 3 bases to trimming and J lost 0 bases, with 8 bases between them. This CDR3 is built from 15 residues. This CDR3 reads CATSDQRYSNQPQHF. CDR3 coding DNA: TGTGCCACCAGTGATCAGCGGTATAGCAATCAGCCCCAGCATTTT.

This clonotype occurred a few times. This sequence joins TRBV7-9 and TRBJ2-5; D unresolved. V lost 2 bases, J lost 3 bases, and 7 bases lay in between. Germline values: CDR1 SEHNR, CDR2 FQNEAQ (reference sequence). The CDR3 loop spans 13 amino acids. CDR3 bases: TGTGCCAGCAGCTTACCACCCAAAGAGACCCAGTACTTC. Translating gives CASSLPPKETQYF.

This clonotype has ten or more counts. V and J are TRBV20-1 and TRBJ2-5, with 8 bases that match TRBD2. The junction had 9 bases not matched to a gene; V was cut back by 5 bases and J by 7 bases. The germline V gene has CDR1 DFQATT and CDR2 SNEGSKA (reference sequence). The CDR3 loop spans 13 amino acids. CDR3 loop: CSAVRREGGTQYF. Written as DNA, the CDR3 is TGCAGTGCTGTCCGACGGGAGGGAGGGACCCAGTACTTC.

This clonotype was seen at least ten times. The V gene is TRBV29-1, the J gene TRBJ1-4; D may be TRBD1 (6 bases). V shed 6 bases and J shed 4 bases, with 15 bases lying between them. Germline V gene lookup returns CDR1 SQVTM and CDR2 ANQGSEA. This CDR3 is 14 amino acids long. CDR3 DNA: TGCAGCGTGGCAACAGGGACCGTTAATGAAAAACTGTTTTTT. Its translation is CSVATGTVNEKLFF.

In its sample, this clonotype was seen a few times. One end of the junction varies from germline; a read error may be responsible. The chain links TRBV10-3 to TRBJ2-7; D unclear. CDR3 length: 13 residues. The germline V gene encodes CDR1 ENHRY and CDR2 SYGVKD. The CDR3 protein is CASSYGGTYEQYF. The CDR3 DNA is TGTGCCAGCAGTTACGGCGGAACCTACGAGCAGTACTTC.

The V call is TRBV20-1, the J call TRBJ2-5; 7 bases align to TRBD2. With 3 bases clipped from V and 4 bases from J, the junction kept 5 bases outside the gene matches. The CDR3 is 13 amino acids. Germline V gene lookup returns CDR1 DFQATT and CDR2 SNEGSKA (reference sequence). The CDR3 DNA is TGCAGTGCTAGCGGGAGGAGGGGAGAGACCCAGTACTTC. Protein sequence: CSASGRRGETQYF.

The chain employs TRBV2 and TRBJ1-5; D not certain. Germline-derived CDR1 and CDR2 are SNHLY and FYNNEI. This CDR3 contains 13 residues. V shed 7 bases and J shed 4 bases, with 11 bases lying between them. The CDR3 nucleotides read TGTGCCAGCAAACCCCAATGGAATCAGCCCCAGCATTTT. As protein: CASKPQWNQPQHF. Full variable domain (missing parts from reference TRBV2 and TRBJ1-5): EPEVTQTPSHQVTQMGQEVILRCVPISNHLYFYWYRQILGQKVEFLVSFYNNEISEKSEIFDDQFSVERPDGSNFTLKIRSTKLEDSAMYFCASKPQWNQPQHFGDGTRLSIL.

This clonotype was recorded many times. The chain employs TRBV7-9 and TRBJ1-1; D might be TRBD1 (5 bases). V shed 5 bases and J shed 1 base, with 14 bases lying between them. The CDR3 is 15 amino acids. CDR1 and CDR2 from the germline V gene are SEHNR and FQNEAQ (reference sequence). The CDR3, as DNA: TGTGCCAGCAGCCTCACGGGACCACGGAACACTGAAGCTTTCTTT. As protein: CASSLTGPRNTEAFF.

This chain links TRBV25-1 with TRBJ1-1; D remains unclear. The CDR3 runs to 16 residues. Trimming cost V 5 bases and J 1 base, with 17 bases left between them. Looked up from germline, CDR1 is MGHDK and CDR2 is SYGVNS. The CDR3 sequence is CASSSRTPMGNTEAFF. The CDR3 bases are TGTGCCAGCAGTTCTCGTACTCCCATGGGGAACACTGAAGCTTTCTTT.

CDR3: CSASQGRGNQPQHF. CDR3 DNA sequence: TGCAGTGCTAGTCAAGGGAGAGGCAATCAGCCCCAGCATTTT. The V gene is TRBV20-1, the J gene TRBJ1-5; D uncertain. The CDR3 has 14 amino acids. Germline V gene data show CDR1 as DFQATT and CDR2 as SNEGSKA (reference sequence). Trimming took off 3 bases at V and 2 bases at J, with 11 bases between the two ends.

About this clonotype: This may arise from a read error, as a much more abundant clone is one base away. This chain links TRBV10-3 with TRBJ1-4; 9 nucleotides line up with TRBD1. Trimming at V came to 5 bases and at J to 8 bases, leaving 9 bases not matched to a gene. The CDR3 is 15 amino acids. CDR1 ENHRY and CDR2 SYGVKD come from the germline V gene. CDR3 loop: CAISPTGQGMEKLFF. The CDR3 coding sequence is TGTGCCATCAGTCCCACCGGACAGGGGATGGAAAAACTGTTTTTT.

This clonotype was counted ten times or more. This chain uses TRBV10-3 with TRBJ1-2; no firm D call. Germline V lookup: CDR1 ENHRY, CDR2 SYGVKD. This CDR3 region has 15 residues. Between the trimmed V and J ends, which lost 1 base and 2 bases, there was a span of 11 bases. The CDR3: CAISEFSSKNYGYTF. The CDR3, as DNA: TGTGCCATCAGTGAGTTTTCCAGTAAGAACTATGGCTACACCTTC.

This chain uses TRBV6-6 with TRBJ1-3, with D hard to call. Germline CDR1 MNHNY, CDR2 SVGAGI (reference sequence). The V end lost 0 bases, the J end lost 0 bases, and 9 bases lay between the germline ends. The length of the CDR3 is 16 residues. DNA of the CDR3: TGTGCCAGCAGTTACTCGAGCGCCCGCTCTGGAAACACCATATATTTT. Protein product: CASSYSSARSGNTIYF.

The chain has TRBV29-1 and TRBJ1-2; TRBD1 aligns across 7 bases. Germline V gives CDR1 SQVTM, CDR2 ANQGSEA. The length of the CDR3 is 16 residues. The junction had 10 bases not matched to a gene; V was cut back by 3 bases and J by 0 bases. The CDR3 DNA reads as TGCAGCGTTGATTACAGGGGCGAAAAGCCTAACTATGGCTACACCTTC. Encoded protein: CSVDYRGEKPNYGYTF.

Worth noting for this clonotype: The conserved closing phenylalanine or tryptophan is absent in this CDR3, likely reflecting a read error. The DNA is left out, because the CDR3 cannot be placed on it with certainty; the CDR3 is given as TCRdb lists it. The J gene is TRBJ1-2, the V gene TRBV29-1; TRBD1 is the table's D call and was not checked against the DNA. A total of 12 residues make up the CDR3, ends included. Germline values: CDR1 SQVTM, CDR2 ANQGSEA. This chain's CDR3 is CSVAGTLYGYTS.

The chain carries TRBV15 and TRBJ2-5; D is perhaps TRBD2 (5 bases). The CDR3 has 13 amino acids. Germline assignment: CDR1 LNHNV and CDR2 YYDKDF (reference sequence). Trimming left V 1 base short and J 5 bases short, with 8 bases between. The CDR3 DNA follows: TGTGCCACCAGCAGAGGGCAGCGGGAGACCCAGTACTTC. Translation gives CATSRGQRETQYF.

A word on this clonotype: A much larger clone sits a single nucleotide away, making a read error possible. The chain couples TRBV2 to TRBJ1-1; D is ambiguous. Germline values: CDR1 SNHLY, CDR2 FYNNEI. V lost 10 bases, J lost 10 bases, and 22 bases lay in between. CDR3 size: 13 residues. The CDR3 nucleotides read TGTGCCACGTTCGTGACGTCCAACATCGGAGCTTTCTTT. It is translated as CATFVTSNIGAFF.

This clonotype has a count of ten or more. J is TRBJ1-4 and V is TRBV20-1; unclear D gene. The CDR3 totals 12 residues. V dropped 3 bases and J dropped 6 bases, with 8 bases sitting between them. Germline V gene lookup returns CDR1 DFQATT and CDR2 SNEGSKA (reference sequence). The CDR3 DNA follows: TGCAGTGCTAGCGGTCTGGATGAAAAACTGTTTTTT. Its protein product is CSASGLDEKLFF.

Many counts were recorded for this clonotype. V is TRBV15 and J is TRBJ2-7, with 10 bases fitting TRBD2. This CDR3 spans 15 amino acids. J lost 3 bases, V lost 0 bases, and 2 bases had no gene match. Germline V gene lookup returns CDR1 LNHNV and CDR2 YYDKDF (reference sequence). CDR3 residues: CATSRDASGSYEQYF. In DNA, the CDR3 is TGTGCCACCAGCAGAGATGCTAGCGGGAGCTACGAGCAGTACTTC.

There are a few counts of this clonotype. The genes are TRBV7-8 and TRBJ1-1; 10 bases map to TRBD1. The junction had 6 bases not matched to a gene; V was cut back by 5 bases and J by 3 bases. The length of the CDR3 is 15 residues. Germline V gene lookup returns CDR1 SGHVS and CDR2 FQNEAQ. The CDR3 DNA reads as TGTGCCAGCAGCCTCCGACAGGGGGCATACACTGAAGCTTTCTTT. Protein product: CASSLRQGAYTEAFF.